This paragraph covers one T cell receptor (beta chain) sequence. Its target is unknown. The sample comes from a study of PD-L1 blockade in urothelial cancer. Study details: Of about 29 patients, approximately 23 were males with bladder-origin urothelial cancer. Study observations and caveats: A pretreatment blood TCR clonality that fell below the median predicted better progression-free and overall survival.

Method: immunoSEQ multiplex PCR; TCRdb's copy keeps in-frame clones and lacks some. The table lists tens of thousands of clones, roughly four fifths of them singletons, with about 3.3% in the top ten. The TCR sequence derives from a man between 65 and 80 years old with urothelial cancer. The input for sequencing was PBMCs, taken around atezolizumab (anti-PD-L1) treatment.

The CDR3 nucleotides are TGCGCCAGCAGCCAAGATGTCGGGGGAAATGAAAAACTGTTTTTT. It is translated as CASSQDVGGNEKLFF. The genes are TRBV4-3 and TRBJ1-4; maybe TRBD1 (5 bases). The CDR3 spans 15 residues. Trimming cost V 0 bases and J 5 bases, with 10 bases left between them. Per germline, CDR1 LGHNA and CDR2 YSLEER.